This T cell receptor beta chain was recorded in a study of T cells in Graves' hyperthyroidism and ophthalmopathy. Amplification targeted TCR beta CDR3 regions from RNA transcripts. First-round RT-PCR with HTBI primers amplified the TCR CDR3 region. Via MiXCR, TCRdb re-called the multiplex PCR reads, giving one row per CDR3 protein. The sample includes over 700,000 distinct CDR3 sequences, 35% to 40% of them seen just once. The CDR3 runs to 16 residues. V was trimmed by 5 bases and J by 3 bases, leaving 19 bases between them. Germline values: CDR1 SEHNR, CDR2 FQNEAQ (reference sequence). The sample was blood. The rearrangement uses TRBV7-9 and TRBJ2-5; D uncertain. This receptor was identified in a man aged 18 to 29 with Graves' hyperthyroidism. CDR3 coding DNA: TGTGCCAGCAGCCCCCACCTGGGTCGGACGAAAGAGACCCAGTACTTC. This sequence encodes CASSPHLGRTKETQYF. Together with reference TRBV7-9 and TRBJ2-5, the CDR3 gives the full variable domain: DTGVSQNPRHKITKRGQNVTFRCDPISEHNRLYWYRQTLGQGPEFLTYFQNEAQLEKSRLLSDRFSAERPKGSFSTLEIQRTEQGDSAMYLCASSPHLGRTKETQYFGPGTRLLVL.